The next 30 T cell receptor beta chains were all read from a single sample in a study of beta chain features in type 1 diabetes. The antigens these receptors bind are not known. cDNA synthesis used the whole RNA isolate, giving expressed TCRB sequences. The data were produced by immunoSEQ multiplex PCR, yet TCRdb's version contains in-frame clones alone and is incomplete. The table has some 350,000 clones, roughly 14% seen once. General study results and limits: In all four CD4+ subsets, TCRB CDR3 length was significantly, moderately reduced in type 1 diabetes.

Source material: naive CD4+ T cells from blood. The receptors come from a woman under 30 with type 1 diabetes.

Only a few counts were recorded for this clone. The rearrangement uses TRBV28 and TRBJ2-5, with unresolved D. V shed 3 bases and J shed 2 bases, with 7 bases lying between them. The germline V gene has CDR1 MDHEN and CDR2 SYDVKM. CDR3 length equals 13 residues. CDR3: CASSFVLQETQYF. In nucleotides, the CDR3 is TGTGCCAGCAGTTTCGTTTTACAAGAGACCCAGTACTTC.

Here the CDR3 reads CASSLDLAAEYNEQFF. In nucleotides, the CDR3 is TGCGCCAGCAGCTTGGATCTAGCGGCAGAATACAATGAGCAGTTCTTC. This chain connects TRBV5-1 to TRBJ2-1; 7 nucleotides agree with TRBD2. J gave up 4 bases and V 0 bases, and 7 bases lay outside the gene matches. The CDR3 totals 16 residues. Germline loops: CDR1 SGHRS, CDR2 YFSETQ.

The chain has TRBV5-4 and TRBJ2-1; the match to TRBD2 covers 9 bases. V trimming: 0 bases; J trimming: 5 bases; junction bases outside the gene matches: 3. Germline V lookup: CDR1 SGHNT, CDR2 YYREEE (reference sequence). The CDR3 is 15 residues long. CDR3 protein: CASSLGLAGHNEQFF. The CDR3 DNA is TGTGCCAGCAGCTTGGGGCTAGCGGGGCACAATGAGCAGTTCTTC.

With respect to this clone: Its ends do not fully match the called genes, so a read error is possible. The V gene is TRBV20-1, the J gene TRBJ2-7, with 13 bases aligning to TRBD2. Germline loops: CDR1 DFQATT, CDR2 SNEGSKA (reference sequence). There are 11 residues in the CDR3. CDR3 residues: CSASRLAGGFF. The CDR3 DNA is TGCAGTGCTTCCCGACTAGCGGGAGGCTTCTTC.

This chain connects TRBV7-2 to TRBJ2-3; 9 bases align to TRBD2. This CDR3 comprises 15 residues. The V gene end was trimmed by 5 bases and the J gene end by 6 bases; junction bases not matched to a gene: 9. The germline gives CDR1 SGHTA, CDR2 FQGNSA. The CDR3 here is CASSPWTSVRDTQYF. CDR3 DNA sequence: TGTGCCAGCAGCCCCTGGACTAGCGTAAGGGATACGCAGTATTTT.

The rearrangement joins TRBV11-2 to TRBJ2-3, with TRBD1 as a possible D gene (5 bases). Germline CDR1 SGHAT, CDR2 FQNNGV. The CDR3 length is 15 residues. Trimming cost V 3 bases and J 2 bases, with 12 bases left between them. In nucleotides, the CDR3 is TGTGCCAGCAGCTTGCAAGGGGCGCCCACAGATACGCAGTATTTT. Protein product: CASSLQGAPTDTQYF.

In its sample, this clone was seen a few times. The V gene is TRBV4-1, the J gene TRBJ2-7, with TRBD1 matching over 10 bases. Trimming removed 1 base from V and 5 bases from J; junction bases left unmatched: 5. CDR3 length equals 15 residues. The germline V gene has CDR1 MGHRA and CDR2 YSYEKL. The CDR3 sequence is CASSQAEDRGDEQYF. CDR3 DNA sequence: TGCGCCAGCAGCCAAGCGGAGGACAGGGGGGACGAGCAGTACTTC.

The chain joins TRBV28 to TRBJ2-7; perhaps TRBD1 as D (6 bases). Germline CDR1 is MDHEN and CDR2 is SYDVKM. This CDR3 comprises 12 residues. Trimming cost V 7 bases and J 4 bases, with 11 bases left between them. CDR3 sequence: CASTERGYEQYF. In DNA, the CDR3 is TGTGCCAGCACGGAAAGGGGGTACGAGCAGTACTTC.

This clone was picked up one time. This chain uses TRBV30 with TRBJ1-4, with TRBD1 matching over 8 bases. With V trimmed by 3 bases and J by 4 bases, 4 bases remained unmatched. The germline V gene has CDR1 GTSNPN and CDR2 SVGIG (reference sequence). CDR3 length: 14 residues. CDR3 nucleotides: TGTGCCTGGAGACGGACAGGGAGTAATGAAAAACTGTTTTTT. Encoded protein: CAWRRTGSNEKLFF.

The chain recombines TRBV5-1 with TRBJ2-7; tentatively, D is TRBD1 (6 bases). Germline V lookup: CDR1 SGHRS, CDR2 YFSETQ. V was pared by 0 bases and J by 1 base, with 14 bases between. The CDR3 is 16 amino acids. CDR3 DNA: TGCGCCAGCAGCTTGGTTCAGGGGAGCCGATCCTACGAGCAGTACTTC. Amino acids: CASSLVQGSRSYEQYF.

This clone came up a few times. V is TRBV21-1 and J is TRBJ2-6; the D call of TRBD2 is as the table states it, not checked on the DNA. TRBV21-1 constitutes a pseudogene. The CDR3 contains 18 residues. CDR3 DNA: TGTGCCAGCAGCAAGAGCGGGGGTAGCCACTCTGGGGCCAACGTCCTGACTTTC. It yields the protein CASSKSGGSHSGANVLTF.

This chain links TRBV28 with TRBJ2-3; the match to TRBD2 covers 10 bases. CDR3 length equals 14 residues. Per the germline V gene, CDR1 is MDHEN and CDR2 is SYDVKM. J lost 4 bases, V lost 5 bases, and 3 bases had no gene match. CDR3 region: CASSPAGGPDTQYF. The DNA of the CDR3 is TGTGCCAGCAGTCCAGCGGGAGGGCCAGATACGCAGTATTTT. The full variable domain, its missing parts supplied by reference TRBV28 and TRBJ2-3, is DVKVTQSSRYLVKRTGEKVFLECVQDMDHENMFWYRQDPGLGLRLIYFSYDVKMKEKGDIPEGYSVSREKKERFSLILESASTNQTSMYLCASSPAGGPDTQYFGPGTRLTVL.

This clone occurred a few times. The chain employs TRBV5-1 and TRBJ2-2; D may be TRBD2 (6 bases). V dropped 1 base and J dropped 4 bases, with 11 bases sitting between them. The germline CDR1 and CDR2 sequences are SGHRS and YFSETQ. The CDR3 consists of 15 residues. The CDR3 DNA sequence: TGCGCCAGCAGCTTGTATAGCGGTACCACCGGGGAGCTGTTTTTT. Translated, it gives CASSLYSGTTGELFF.

The J gene is TRBJ2-1, the V gene TRBV5-1; 10 bases align to TRBD2. V lost 4 bases to trimming and J lost 6 bases; unmatched junction nucleotides: 4. The germline gives CDR1 SGHRS, CDR2 YFSETQ. The CDR3 runs 14 residues. The CDR3 DNA reads TGCGCCAGCAGCAACCCTAGCGGGGGCAATGAGCAGTTCTTC. Its protein is CASSNPSGGNEQFF.

This chain connects TRBV11-3 to TRBJ2-1, with D possibly being TRBD2 (6 bases). Per the germline V gene, CDR1 is SGHNT and CDR2 is YENEEA. The CDR3 runs 14 residues. Trimming stripped 3 bases from V and 9 bases from J, with 15 bases between. CDR3 region: CASSLEGLISEQFF. The CDR3, as DNA: TGTGCCAGCAGCTTGGAGGGCCTAATTTCTGAGCAGTTCTTC.

The chain combines TRBV11-2 with TRBJ2-5; tentatively, D is TRBD2 (6 bases). The CDR3 covers 18 residues. Trimming cost V 0 bases and J 0 bases, with 17 bases left between them. Looked up from germline, CDR1 is SGHAT and CDR2 is FQNNGV. The CDR3: CASSLEGGGRTYQETQYF. CDR3 nucleotides: TGTGCCAGCAGCTTAGAAGGAGGTGGGAGGACGTACCAAGAGACCCAGTACTTC.

This clone was detected only a few times. This rearrangement joins TRBV12-5 to TRBJ2-1; 11 nucleotides align to TRBD2. The CDR3 contains 16 residues. V lost 6 bases to trimming and J lost 6 bases; unmatched junction nucleotides: 10. The germline gives CDR1 LGHNT, CDR2 FRNRAP. CDR3 protein: CASGPRLAGITNEQFF. The CDR3 region has the DNA TGTGCTAGTGGGCCAAGACTAGCGGGGATTACCAATGAGCAGTTCTTC.

V gene TRBV27 combines with J gene TRBJ2-7, with D possibly being TRBD1 (5 bases). The V gene lost 5 bases and the J gene lost 4 bases, with 9 bases spanning the gap. Germline CDR1 is MNHEY and CDR2 is SMNVEV (reference sequence). The CDR3 is 12 amino acids. CDR3 region: CASSPQGYEQYF. The CDR3 coding sequence is TGTGCCAGCAGTCCCCAGGGTTACGAGCAGTACTTC.

This chain joins TRBV6-6 and TRBJ1-2, with 7 bases aligning to TRBD1. V lost 7 bases, J lost 1 base, and 6 bases stayed unmatched. Germline assignment: CDR1 MNHNY and CDR2 SVGAGI (reference sequence). CDR3 size: 14 residues. The CDR3 sequence is CASTSGQFNYGYTF. DNA of the CDR3: TGTGCCAGCACTTCGGGACAGTTTAACTATGGCTACACCTTC.

This chain uses TRBV11-2 with TRBJ2-1, with D unresolved. The CDR3 contains 11 residues. Trimming removed 5 bases at V and 4 bases at J, with 3 bases between. The germline CDR1 and CDR2 sequences are SGHAT and FQNNGV. CDR3 nucleotide sequence: TGTGCCAGCAGCATATACAATGAGCAGTTCTTC. This gives the protein CASSIYNEQFF.

In this sample, this clone turned up a few times. V is TRBV30 and J is TRBJ1-1; D is unclear. The CDR3 is made up of 13 amino acids. V dropped 4 bases and J dropped 4 bases, with 13 bases sitting between them. Germline V lookup: CDR1 GTSNPN, CDR2 SVGIG (reference sequence). In DNA, the CDR3 is TGTGCCTGGATCGGGGTGGGGTTCACTGAAGCTTTCTTT. Translating gives CAWIGVGFTEAFF.

This chain connects TRBV2 to TRBJ2-7; no clear D gene. The V gene lost 2 bases and the J gene lost 8 bases, with 13 bases spanning the gap. This CDR3 spans 13 amino acids. Germline CDR1 and CDR2: SNHLY and FYNNEI. The CDR3 DNA reads as TGTGCCAGCAGTGAACAAGTTCAGGAAAAGCAGTACTTC. Translated, it gives CASSEQVQEKQYF.

The V call is TRBV2, the J call TRBJ2-1; 11 positions match TRBD2. Trimming at V came to 2 bases and at J to 15 bases, leaving 9 bases not matched to a gene. This CDR3 spans 14 amino acids. Germline V lookup: CDR1 SNHLY, CDR2 FYNNEI. CDR3 coding DNA: TGTGCCAGCAGTGAAACTAGCGGGAGCCCGAGGGCGTTCTTC. It translates to CASSETSGSPRAFF.

Notes on this clone: Other DNA sequences in the sample encode the same CDR3. The genes are TRBV28 and TRBJ1-5, with D possibly being TRBD1 (5 bases). CDR3 length: 14 residues. Germline assignment: CDR1 MDHEN and CDR2 SYDVKM. Trimming pared 5 bases from V and 0 bases from J, leaving 8 bases between. The CDR3 DNA reads as TGTGCCAGCAGTCTGGGGGGTAGCAATCAGCCCCAGCATTTT. Translation: CASSLGGSNQPQHF.

In its sample, this clone was seen a few times. The identical CDR3 is also encoded by other nucleotide sequences in the sample. The chain recombines TRBV5-1 with TRBJ2-1, with 8 bases lining up with TRBD2. The CDR3 has 16 amino acids. Per germline, CDR1 SGHRS and CDR2 YFSETQ. V shed 0 bases, J shed 3 bases, and the junction held 5 bases outside the gene matches. CDR3 in amino acids: CASSLAGTSGYNEQFF. In DNA, the CDR3 is TGCGCCAGCAGCTTGGCCGGAACTAGCGGCTACAATGAGCAGTTCTTC.

The V and J genes are TRBV4-1 and TRBJ2-7; possible D gene TRBD1, 6 bases. Trimming cost V 1 base and J 5 bases, with 24 bases left between them. CDR3 size: 18 residues. Germline V gene data show CDR1 as MGHRA and CDR2 as YSYEKL. Written as DNA, the CDR3 is TGCGCCAGCAGCCAAGGGTTCCGTCGGGGCAGGGGCGTCCACGAGCAGTACTTC. Translation: CASSQGFRRGRGVHEQYF.

A few counts support this clone. This chain links TRBV11-2 with TRBJ1-1; the D gene is possibly TRBD1 (5 bases). V lost 4 bases and J 4 bases, leaving 10 bases between the germline ends. Germline CDR1 is SGHAT and CDR2 is FQNNGV. There are 13 residues in the CDR3. The CDR3 is CASSSPGGTEAFF. For the CDR3, the DNA is TGTGCCAGCAGCTCCCCGGGGGGCACTGAAGCTTTCTTT.

The chain links TRBV6-6 to TRBJ1-2; 8 nucleotides line up with TRBD1. The V and J ends lost 2 bases and 2 bases, in that order; junction bases with no gene match: 7. Germline CDR1 and CDR2: MNHNY and SVGAGI (reference sequence). This CDR3 has 16 residues. CDR3 region: CASSYPGQGLNYGYTF. The CDR3 DNA reads TGTGCCAGCAGTTACCCCGGACAGGGCCTAAACTATGGCTACACCTTC.

This chain uses TRBV25-1 with TRBJ2-2; possible D gene TRBD1, 5 bases. The CDR3 has 15 residues. Germline V gene data show CDR1 as MGHDK and CDR2 as SYGVNS. Deletions cut 5 bases from V and 3 bases from J, with 13 bases between. CDR3 amino acids: CASSPGSMDTGELFF. The CDR3 DNA reads as TGTGCCAGCAGTCCAGGGTCAATGGACACCGGGGAGCTGTTTTTT.

The chain employs TRBV9 and TRBJ1-2, with 12 positions matching TRBD1. There are 14 residues in the CDR3. Germline trimming cut 2 bases from V and 8 bases from J; bases unmatched to any gene: 4. CDR1 and CDR2 from the germline V gene are SGDLS and YYNGEE. CDR3 residues: CASSVGTGGGGYTF. The CDR3 bases are TGTGCCAGCAGCGTGGGGACAGGGGGCGGAGGCTACACCTTC. Combining the CDR3 with reference TRBV9 and TRBJ1-2 gives the whole variable domain DSGVTQTPKHLITATGQRVTLRCSPRSGDLSVYWYQQSLDQGLQFLIQYYNGEERAKGNILERFSAQQFPDLHSELNLSSLELGDSALYFCASSVGTGGGGYTFGSGTRLTVV.